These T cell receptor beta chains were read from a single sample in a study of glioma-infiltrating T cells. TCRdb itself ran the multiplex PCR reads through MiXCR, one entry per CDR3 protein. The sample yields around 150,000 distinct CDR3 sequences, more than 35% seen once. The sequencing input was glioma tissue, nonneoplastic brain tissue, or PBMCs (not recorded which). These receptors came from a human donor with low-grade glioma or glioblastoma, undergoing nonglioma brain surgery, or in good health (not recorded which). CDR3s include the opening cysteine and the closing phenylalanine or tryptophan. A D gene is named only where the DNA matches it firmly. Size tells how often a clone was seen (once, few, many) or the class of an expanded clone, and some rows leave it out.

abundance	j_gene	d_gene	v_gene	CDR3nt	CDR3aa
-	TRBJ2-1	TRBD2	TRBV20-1	TGCAGTGCACAGATAGCGGGAGGTTATAATGAGCAGTTCTTC	CSAQIAGGYNEQFF
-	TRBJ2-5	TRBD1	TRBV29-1	TGCAGCGTCGCCCGTACAACAGGGGGAGAGACCCAGTACTTC	CSVARTTGGETQYF
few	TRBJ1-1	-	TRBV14	TGTGCCAGCAGCCAAGAATTTTTTTGGAGGGAGGGTGAAGCTTTCTTT	CASSQEFFWREGEAFF
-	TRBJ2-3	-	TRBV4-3	TGCGCCAGCAGCCAAGGGACAGTGCGCACAGATACGCAGTATTTT	CASSQGTVRTDTQYF
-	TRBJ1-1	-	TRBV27	TGTGCCAGCAGGGCGGAGGGGGACACTGAAGCTTTCTTT	CASRAEGDTEAFF
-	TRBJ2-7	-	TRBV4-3	TGCGCCAGCAGCCAAGAGGCAGGGACCGAGCAGTACTTC	CASSQEAGTEQYF
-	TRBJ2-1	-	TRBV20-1	TGCAGTGCTAGATTGGAGGGGCAGCGGAAGAATGAGCAGTTCTTC	CSARLEGQRKNEQFF
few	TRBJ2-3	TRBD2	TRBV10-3	TGTGCCATCAGTACCACGACTAGCGGGGTCGATACGCAGTATTTT	CAISTTTSGVDTQYF
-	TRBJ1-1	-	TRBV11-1	TGTGCCAGCAGGGTAGGAGGCGCCACTGAAGCTTTCTTT	CASRVGGATEAFF
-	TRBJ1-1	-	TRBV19	TGTGCCAGTACCCTAGGGTTCGGGGCCGCTGAAGCTTTCTTT	CASTLGFGAAEAFF
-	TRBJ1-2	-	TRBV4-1	TGCGCCAGCAGCCAAGATCAGGCGGCAGTACTTGGCTACACCTTC	CASSQDQAAVLGYTF
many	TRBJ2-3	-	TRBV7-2	TGTGCCAGCAGCCCGCCATGGGGAGATACGCAGTATTTT	CASSPPWGDTQYF
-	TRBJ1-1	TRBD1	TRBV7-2	TGTGCCAGCAGCTTTACACAGGGGTGGGACACTGAAGCTTTCTTT	CASSFTQGWDTEAFF
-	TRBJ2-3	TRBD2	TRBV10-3	TGTGCCATCGGGCGGAGCGGGGGCACAGATACGCAGTATTTT	CAIGRSGGTDTQYF
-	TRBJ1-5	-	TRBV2	TGTGCCAGCAGTGCGGGGGGTTTCAATCAGCCCCAGCATTTT	CASSAGGFNQPQHF
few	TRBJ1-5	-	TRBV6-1	TGTGCTTGCCAGGCAGCCCTTAGCAATCAGCCCCAGCATTTT	CACQAALSNQPQHF
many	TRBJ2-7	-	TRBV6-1	TGTGCCAGCAGACCTACCCCGGGCGAGCAGTACTTC	CASRPTPGEQYF
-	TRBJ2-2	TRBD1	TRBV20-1	TGCAGTGCGAGGCCACCACCGGGGGACAGGGCGCCCGGGGAGCTGTTTTTT	CSARPPPGDRAPGELFF
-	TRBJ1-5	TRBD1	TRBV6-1	TGTGCCAGCAGTATGCAGGGGGCTTGGAAGCCCCAGCATTTT	CASSMQGAWKPQHF
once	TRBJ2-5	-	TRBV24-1	TGTGCCACCAGTGACTCGCTAGGAAGAGAGACCCAGTACTTC	CATSDSLGRETQYF
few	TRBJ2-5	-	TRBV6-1	TGTGCCAGCACCCCGAATCCGCTTACTCCCGCCAGGGAGACCCAGTACTTC	CASTPNPLTPARETQYF
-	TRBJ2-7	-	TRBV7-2	TGTGCCAGCAGCTTACCAGGCGGATCCTACGAGCAGTACTTC	CASSLPGGSYEQYF
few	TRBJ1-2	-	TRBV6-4	TGTGCCAGCAGTGACAGGCCAGGGGAGGGCTATGGCTACACCTTC	CASSDRPGEGYGYTF
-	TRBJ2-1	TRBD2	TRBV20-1	TGCAGTGCTCAGACTAGCGGGCCGTACAATGAGCAGTTCTTC	CSAQTSGPYNEQFF
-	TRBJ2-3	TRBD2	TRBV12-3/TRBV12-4	TGTGCCAGCAGTTACAGCGGGGGGAGCACAGATACGCAGTATTTT	CASSYSGGSTDTQYF
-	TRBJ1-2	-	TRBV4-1	TGCGCCAGCAGCCTCCGGGACCCCCCGAACTATGGCTACACCTTC	CASSLRDPPNYGYTF
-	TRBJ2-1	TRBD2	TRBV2	TGTGCCAGCAGTGGAGGGCGGGGGAGCTACAATGAGCAGTTCTTC	CASSGGRGSYNEQFF
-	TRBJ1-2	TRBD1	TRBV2	TGTGCGTCCGGACCCCAGGGGGCATTAGGCCACACCTTC	CASGPQGALGHTF
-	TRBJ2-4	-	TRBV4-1	TGCGCCAGCAGCCAAGAGCAGGGGTGGAACATTCAGTACTTC	CASSQEQGWNIQYF
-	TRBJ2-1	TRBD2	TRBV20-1	TGCAGTGCTAGAGACACTACTAGCGGGAACTATGAGCAGTTCTTC	CSARDTTSGNYEQFF
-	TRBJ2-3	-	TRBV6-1	TGTGCCGTACTCCGGGCGGGGGCGGGTTCAGATACGCAGTATTTT	CAVLRAGAGSDTQYF
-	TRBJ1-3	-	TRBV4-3	TGCGCCAGCAGCCAAGAAGTCGTCAGGACGGGAAACACCATATATTTT	CASSQEVVRTGNTIYF
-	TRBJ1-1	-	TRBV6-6	TGTGCCATCACCCCGGCGGGCCTTAGGGACACTGAAGCTTTCTTT	CAITPAGLRDTEAFF